A few counts support the clone carrying this TCR beta chain. Its matching antigen is unknown. A single record per CDR3 protein comes from TCRdb applying MiXCR to the 5' RACE reads. The sample holds roughly 500,000 distinct CDR3 sequences, under 25% seen once. This record belongs to a study of T cells after yellow fever vaccination. About the study: Any fraction with a low cell number was prepared using SMART-Seq v4 Ultra Low Input. Broader study findings: Few clonotypes appeared in both CD4 and CD8 compartments. In FACS-sorted repertoires, abundant clonotypes from the bulk population could appear as contaminants.

CDR1 and CDR2 (germline): SGHDT, YYEEEE. The CDR3 extends over 14 amino acids. The ends lost 2 bases at V and 8 bases at J; junction bases unmatched: 8. Sequencing used PBMCs, obtained 15 days after the yellow fever booster vaccination. The receptor comes from a young man who received the YFV17D yellow fever vaccine. The gene calls are TRBV5-6 and TRBJ2-3; 7 bases agree with TRBD2. The CDR3 nucleotides are TGTGCCAGCAGCTTCCCGGGAGGAAGCGGTACGCAGTATTTT. Amino acid sequence: CASSFPGGSGTQYF.